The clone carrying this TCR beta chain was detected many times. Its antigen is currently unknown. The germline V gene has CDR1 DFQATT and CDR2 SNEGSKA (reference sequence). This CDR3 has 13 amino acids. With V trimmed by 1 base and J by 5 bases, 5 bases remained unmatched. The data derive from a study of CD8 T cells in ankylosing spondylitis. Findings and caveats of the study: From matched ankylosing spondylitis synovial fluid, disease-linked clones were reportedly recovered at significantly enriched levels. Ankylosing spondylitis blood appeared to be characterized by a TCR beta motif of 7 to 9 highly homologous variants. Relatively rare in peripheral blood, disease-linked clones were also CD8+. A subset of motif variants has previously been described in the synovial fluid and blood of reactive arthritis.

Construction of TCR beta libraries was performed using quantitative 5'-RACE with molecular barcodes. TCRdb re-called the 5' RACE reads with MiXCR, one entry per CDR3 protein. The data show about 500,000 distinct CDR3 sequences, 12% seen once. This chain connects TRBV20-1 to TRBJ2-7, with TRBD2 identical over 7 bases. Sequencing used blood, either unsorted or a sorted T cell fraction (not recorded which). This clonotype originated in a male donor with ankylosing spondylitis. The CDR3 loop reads CSARGTRGDEQYV. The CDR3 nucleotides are TGCAGTGCTAGAGGGACTCGGGGGGACGAGCAGTACGTC.